These 29 T cell receptor beta chains were all obtained from the same sample, sequenced in a study of cytomegalovirus exposure and HLA in healthy donors. The study ran its PCR with 60 Vbeta and 13 Jbeta primers. Data came from immunoSEQ multiplex PCR; TCRdb stores just in-frame clones and leaves some out. The data show approximately 160,000 clones, roughly two thirds seen once. The sequenced material came from PBMCs. The source is a woman aged 40-49 years in good health and CMV-seropositive.

The chain combines TRBV29-1 with TRBJ1-3; TRBD1 agrees at 8 bases. The CDR3 has 14 residues. Germline CDR1 reads SQVTM; CDR2 reads ANQGSEA. Unmatched junction bases numbered 6, after V lost 5 bases and J lost 3 bases. CDR3 residues: CSVSQGADGNTIYF. CDR3 DNA sequence: TGCAGCGTTTCTCAGGGGGCAGATGGAAACACCATATATTTT.

The J gene is TRBJ2-6, the V gene TRBV9; D not certain. Trimming took off 8 bases at V and 2 bases at J, with 11 bases between the two ends. The CDR3 has 14 amino acids. Germline CDR1 and CDR2: SGDLS and YYNGEE. In DNA, the CDR3 is TGTGCCAGTCGGCACAGCCCTGGGGCCAACGTCCTGACTTTC. Its translation: CASRHSPGANVLTF.

The chain couples TRBV5-1 to TRBJ2-1; 7 nucleotides align to TRBD1. In germline, CDR1 is SGHRS, CDR2 YFSETQ. This CDR3 has 12 amino acids. The ends lost 6 bases at V and 10 bases at J; junction bases unmatched: 7. The CDR3 spells CASKKGAGEQFF. For the CDR3, the DNA is TGCGCCAGCAAAAAGGGGGCAGGAGAGCAGTTCTTC.

Only a few counts were recorded for this clone. The gene calls are TRBV5-1 and TRBJ2-1; D call uncertain. V dropped 1 base and J dropped 4 bases, with 9 bases sitting between them. Germline lookup yields CDR1 SGHRS and CDR2 YFSETQ. CDR3 length: 14 amino acids. CDR3 nucleotides: TGCGCCAGCAGCTTGTTCCAGGCTTACAATGAGCAGTTCTTC. Amino acid sequence: CASSLFQAYNEQFF.

This sequence joins TRBV4-1 and TRBJ1-5; tentatively, D is TRBD1 (6 bases). Looked up from germline, CDR1 is MGHRA and CDR2 is YSYEKL. This CDR3 is 18 amino acids long. Trimming took off 0 bases at V and 5 bases at J, with 20 bases between the two ends. The CDR3 here is CASSQDLGARYRDQPQHF. In DNA form, the CDR3 reads TGCGCCAGCAGCCAAGATCTGGGGGCTCGGTATCGGGATCAGCCCCAGCATTTT.

In this sample, this clone turned up a few times. The chain carries TRBV27 and TRBJ2-7; D possibly corresponds to TRBD2 (6 bases). The CDR3 has 15 residues. Trimming removed 3 bases from V and 5 bases from J, with 17 bases in between. Germline CDR1 is MNHEY and CDR2 is SMNVEV (reference sequence). The DNA for the CDR3 is TGTGCCAGCAGTTTCTGGTCTAGCGCGCGCCACGAGCAGTACTTC. Translating it yields CASSFWSSARHEQYF.

CDR3 DNA sequence: TGTGCCAGCTCACGCGCCCTAGGGAGGGGGTACACTGAAGCTTTCTTT. As protein: CASSRALGRGYTEAFF. V is TRBV18 and J is TRBJ1-1, with D perhaps matching TRBD1 (6 bases). Germline CDR1 reads KGHSH; CDR2 reads LQKENI. Trimming shortened V by 4 bases and J by 3 bases, and 18 bases separated the two germline ends. The CDR3 spans 16 residues.

The chain combines TRBV7-9 with TRBJ2-1; TRBD2 agrees at 12 bases. V dropped 9 bases and J dropped 10; count of bases not matched to a gene: 13. Germline CDR1 SEHNR, CDR2 FQNEAQ (reference sequence). The length of the CDR3 is 15 residues. CDR3 in amino acids: CARESILAGGTEQFF. The CDR3 DNA follows: TGTGCCAGGGAGTCCATACTAGCGGGGGGTACAGAGCAGTTCTTC.

This clone has just a few counts. The V and J genes are TRBV6-1 and TRBJ1-1; no clear D. V was clipped by 2 bases and J by 5 bases, with 12 bases between them. This CDR3 region has 14 residues. Per germline, CDR1 MNHNS and CDR2 SASEGT. CDR3 residues: CASSEYRGRTEAFF. CDR3 coding DNA: TGTGCCAGCAGTGAATATCGGGGAAGGACTGAAGCTTTCTTT.

The rearrangement uses TRBV19 and TRBJ2-5, with 12 nucleotides matching TRBD2. The length of the CDR3 is 15 residues. Germline lookup yields CDR1 LNHDA and CDR2 SQIVND (reference sequence). V trimming: 7 bases; J trimming: 0 bases; junction bases outside the gene matches: 3. CDR3 sequence: CASKRTSGNQETQYF. CDR3 in DNA: TGTGCCAGTAAGCGGACTAGCGGGAACCAAGAGACCCAGTACTTC.

The V gene is TRBV9, the J gene TRBJ1-4, with D maybe TRBD1 (5 bases). This CDR3 contains 15 residues. Germline V gene lookup returns CDR1 SGDLS and CDR2 YYNGEE. V was trimmed by 4 bases and J by 3 bases, leaving 13 bases between them. CDR3 sequence (DNA): TGTGCCAGCAGCTTCGGAGGGGTGGCTAATGAAAAACTGTTTTTT. Residues: CASSFGGVANEKLFF.

The chain employs TRBV25-1 and TRBJ1-1; D gene ambiguous. Per the germline V gene, CDR1 is MGHDK and CDR2 is SYGVNS. Between the trimmed V and J ends, which lost 5 bases and 8 bases, there was a span of 9 bases. The CDR3 covers 11 residues. CDR3 region: CASSSGREAFF. CDR3 DNA: TGTGCCAGCAGTTCCGGGAGGGAAGCTTTCTTT.

The J gene is TRBJ2-1, the V gene TRBV4-3; TRBD1 is a possible D gene (6 bases). V lost 6 bases and J 5 bases, leaving 14 bases between the germline ends. CDR3 length: 14 residues. Germline V gives CDR1 LGHNA, CDR2 YSLEER. The DNA for the CDR3 is TGCGCCAGCAGGATCGGGACACATAACAATGAGCAGTTCTTC. Translating gives CASRIGTHNNEQFF.

This clone was detected only a few times. The chain is built from TRBV7-2 and TRBJ2-7; TRBD2 matches 7 bases. Trimming removed 1 base from V and 6 bases from J; junction bases left unmatched: 9. CDR1 and CDR2 (germline): SGHTA, FQGNSA. The CDR3 runs 15 residues. The CDR3 DNA reads as TGTGCCAGCAGCTTAGGGGAGGGTTCAACCCTCGAGCAGTACTTC. Amino acid sequence: CASSLGEGSTLEQYF. Together with reference TRBV7-2 and TRBJ2-7, the CDR3 gives the full variable domain: GAGVSQSPSNKVTEKGKDVELRCDPISGHTALYWYRQSLGQGLEFLIYFQGNSAPDKSGLPSDRFSAERTGGSVSTLTIQRTQQEDSAVYLCASSLGEGSTLEQYFGPGTRLTVT.

The chain couples TRBV6-5 to TRBJ2-1; the D is unclear. V was pared by 3 bases and J by 2 bases, with 5 bases between. The CDR3 loop spans 13 amino acids. Germline V gene sequence: CDR1 MNHEY, CDR2 SVGAGI. As DNA, the CDR3 is TGTGCCAGCAGTTATCAGGCCTACAATGAGCAGTTCTTC. Translating gives CASSYQAYNEQFF.

The genes are TRBV5-4 and TRBJ2-1; the D gene is possibly TRBD1 (7 bases). The CDR3 length is 16 residues. From germline, CDR1 is SGHNT and CDR2 YYREEE (reference sequence). Trimming stripped 4 bases from V and 4 bases from J, with 18 bases between. The CDR3, as DNA: TGTGCCAGCAGCCCAGGGGGGCAGGTGGGGTACAATGAGCAGTTCTTC. It encodes CASSPGGQVGYNEQFF.

V is TRBV29-1 and J is TRBJ2-1, with TRBD1 matching over 9 bases. The CDR3 loop spans 13 amino acids. The J segment lost 6 bases and the V segment lost 7 bases, leaving 7 bases of the junction unmatched. Germline-derived CDR1 and CDR2 are SQVTM and ANQGSEA. For the CDR3, the DNA is TGCAGCGGTGGGCCGGGACAGGGCAATGAGCAGTTCTTC. This gives the protein CSGGPGQGNEQFF.

The table lists this clone with a few counts. The chain couples TRBV28 to TRBJ2-1, with D possibly matching TRBD2 (10 bases). Germline CDR1 is MDHEN and CDR2 is SYDVKM. Trimming took 5 bases from V and 9 from J, leaving 35 bases between them. This CDR3 comprises 20 residues. This chain's CDR3 is CASSETGGKLRLAGAGEQFF. As DNA, the CDR3 is TGTGCCAGCAGTGAGACAGGGGGGAAATTAAGGCTAGCGGGAGCTGGTGAGCAGTTCTTC.

The V and J genes are TRBV11-3 and TRBJ2-1; possible D gene TRBD1, 5 bases. V lost 0 bases to trimming and J lost 1 base, with 7 bases between them. Germline assignment: CDR1 SGHNT and CDR2 YENEEA. CDR3 length equals 15 residues. CDR3 sequence reads: CASSLDDSSYNEQFF. The CDR3 DNA reads TGTGCCAGCAGCTTAGACGACAGTTCCTACAATGAGCAGTTCTTC.

The rearrangement uses TRBV5-1 and TRBJ2-1, with D possibly being TRBD1 (5 bases). The length of the CDR3 is 14 residues. Germline lookup yields CDR1 SGHRS and CDR2 YFSETQ. Trimming removed 0 bases from V and 7 bases from J, with 11 bases in between. The chain's CDR3 is CASSLEAGLNEQFF. CDR3 coding DNA: TGCGCCAGCAGCTTGGAGGCAGGGTTGAATGAGCAGTTCTTC.

The gene calls are TRBV9 and TRBJ2-5; 7 positions agree with TRBD2. The germline gives CDR1 SGDLS, CDR2 YYNGEE. The CDR3 contains 15 residues. V gave up 2 bases and J gave up 1 base; unmatched junction bases: 5. The CDR3 here is CASSVSAGRQETQYF. CDR3 coding DNA: TGTGCCAGCAGCGTCTCAGCGGGACGCCAAGAGACCCAGTACTTC.

The genes are TRBV27 and TRBJ2-7, with D perhaps TRBD2 (6 bases). This CDR3 is 15 amino acids long. Germline CDR1 MNHEY, CDR2 SMNVEV (reference sequence). Trimming removed 0 bases at V and 3 bases at J, with 12 bases between. The CDR3 DNA reads TGTGCCAGCAGTTTATCGGGGGGACTCCTCTACGAGCAGTACTTC. Translated, it gives CASSLSGGLLYEQYF.

The chain has TRBV15 and TRBJ2-7; 8 nucleotides match TRBD1. The CDR3 runs to 13 residues. V lost 3 bases to trimming and J lost 5 bases; unmatched junction nucleotides: 3. Germline CDR1 LNHNV, CDR2 YYDKDF (reference sequence). In DNA form, the CDR3 reads TGTGCCACCAGCAGTGACAGGGGCCACGAGCAGTACTTC. Amino acid sequence: CATSSDRGHEQYF.

The chain joins TRBV11-1 to TRBJ1-1; D is undetermined. V was clipped by 3 bases and J by 8 bases, with 13 bases between them. The CDR3 is 13 residues long. Per the germline V gene, CDR1 is SGHAT and CDR2 is FQDESV (reference sequence). CDR3 in amino acids: CASSFGQVVEAFF. CDR3 sequence (DNA): TGTGCCAGCAGCTTTGGGCAGGTGGTGGAAGCTTTCTTT.

The V gene is TRBV7-9, the J gene TRBJ1-1; D is unclear. CDR3 length equals 14 residues. V shed 1 base and J shed 1 base, with 7 bases lying between them. CDR1 is SEHNR, CDR2 FQNEAQ, per germline (reference sequence). The DNA of the CDR3 is TGTGCCAGCAGCTTAGGTCGAGGGAACACTGAAGCTTTCTTT. Translation: CASSLGRGNTEAFF. Based on the CDR3 plus reference TRBV7-9 and TRBJ1-1, the full variable domain is DTGVSQNPRHKITKRGQNVTFRCDPISEHNRLYWYRQTLGQGPEFLTYFQNEAQLEKSRLLSDRFSAERPKGSFSTLEIQRTEQGDSAMYLCASSLGRGNTEAFFGQGTRLTVV.

This sequence joins TRBV27 and TRBJ1-5; 8 bases agree with TRBD1. This CDR3 is built from 14 residues. Germline loops: CDR1 MNHEY, CDR2 SMNVEV (reference sequence). V was pared by 8 bases and J by 6 bases, with 9 bases of the junction left unmatched. The CDR3 region has the DNA TGTGCCAGCTCAGGGGGCGCGGGCGGTCAGCCCCAGCATTTT. Encoded protein: CASSGGAGGQPQHF.

This clone has a single count. The genes are TRBV19 and TRBJ1-1, with a tentative D call TRBD1 (6 bases). The germline V gene encodes CDR1 LNHDA and CDR2 SQIVND (reference sequence). The CDR3 totals 15 residues. V lost 6 bases and J lost 2, with 16 bases in between. This CDR3 is CASSETGPVNTEAFF. CDR3 DNA: TGTGCCAGTAGCGAGACAGGTCCAGTCAACACTGAAGCTTTCTTT.

This clone was detected only once. The rearrangement uses TRBV4-2 and TRBJ2-1, with D maybe TRBD2 (6 bases). The length of the CDR3 is 12 residues. The germline V and J ends were trimmed by 4 bases and 7 bases, with 8 bases remaining between them. The germline gives CDR1 LGHNA, CDR2 YNFKEQ. CDR3 sequence (DNA): TGTGCCAGCAGCCGGGGGAGGAATGAGCAGTTCTTC. The encoded protein is CASSRGRNEQFF.

This chain connects TRBV28 to TRBJ1-2, with D perhaps matching TRBD1 (5 bases). Germline V gives CDR1 MDHEN, CDR2 SYDVKM. Trimming removed 6 bases at V and 3 bases at J, with 14 bases between. CDR3 length: 14 residues. CDR3 nucleotide sequence: TGTGCCAGCAGGGGATCCAGGGTACACTATGGCTACACCTTC. Its protein is CASRGSRVHYGYTF.